This T cell receptor (beta chain) was retrieved from a study of T cell changes during pregnancy in multiple sclerosis. Germline V CDR1 and CDR2: SSHAT, FNYEAQ (reference sequence). This CDR3 region has 17 residues. Clones were read by immunoSEQ multiplex PCR, and TCRdb kept only the in-frame ones, dropping some. The table shows roughly 40,000 clones, with 80% to 95% occurring only once. Concerning this clone: The junction and the germline gene differ at one end; a read error may be behind it.

The source material was CD4+ T cells from peripheral blood mononuclear cells, sampled in the first trimester of pregnancy. The clonotype was recovered from a female donor with multiple sclerosis, enrolled in a pregnancy study. The chain uses TRBV7-7 and TRBJ2-2, with TRBD2 matching 15 bases. The CDR3 DNA is TGTGCTAGCAGCTCGGGACTAGCGGGAGGTGCCACCGGGGAGCTGTTTTTT. The encoded protein is CASSSGLAGGATGELFF.